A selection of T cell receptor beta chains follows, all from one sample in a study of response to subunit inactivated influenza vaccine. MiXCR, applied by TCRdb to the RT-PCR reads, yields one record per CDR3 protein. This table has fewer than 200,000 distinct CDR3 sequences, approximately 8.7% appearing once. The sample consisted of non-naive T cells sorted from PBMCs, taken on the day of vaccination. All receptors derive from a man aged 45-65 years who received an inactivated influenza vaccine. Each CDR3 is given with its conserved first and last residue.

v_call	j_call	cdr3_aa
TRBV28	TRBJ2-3	CASRGTSYTDTQYF
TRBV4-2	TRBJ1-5	CASSQDESLPQHF
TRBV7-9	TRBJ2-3	CASSLWRGMGADTQYF
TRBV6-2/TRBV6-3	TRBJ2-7	CASSYSADSFSYEQYF
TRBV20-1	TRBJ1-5	CSARNRSFQPQHF
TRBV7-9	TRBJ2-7	CASRNSEGTYEQYF
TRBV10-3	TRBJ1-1	CAISSQGANTEAFF
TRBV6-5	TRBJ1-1	CASRKGNTEAFF
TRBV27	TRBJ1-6	CASRTNRVAYNSPLHF
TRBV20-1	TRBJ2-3	CSVTGQGVTDTQYF
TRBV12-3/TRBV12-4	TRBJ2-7	CASRGPGAYEQYF
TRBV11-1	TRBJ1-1	CAISNTGRVHNLMNTEAFF
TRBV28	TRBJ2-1	CASLGHPYNEQFF
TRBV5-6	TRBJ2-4	CASSPGQGRGNIQYF
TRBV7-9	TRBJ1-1	CAILNTEAFF
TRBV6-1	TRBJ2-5	CASSGTMGIETQYF
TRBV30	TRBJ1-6	CAWNIQGSYSPLHF
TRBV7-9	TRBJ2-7	CASSLEQPSYEQYF
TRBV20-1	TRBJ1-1	CSAAQGDTEAFF
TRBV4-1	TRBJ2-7	CSNGVDGTSGNYEQYF
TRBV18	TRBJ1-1	CASSPAQGANTEAFF
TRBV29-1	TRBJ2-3	CSVVAGGRTDTQYF
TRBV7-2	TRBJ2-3	CASSWWLASGRADTQYF
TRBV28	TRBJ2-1	CASSENSGSRNEQFF
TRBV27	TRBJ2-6	CASRGDRVYANVLTF
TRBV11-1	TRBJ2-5	CASSLARLGVGAGETQYF
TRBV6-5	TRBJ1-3	CASKNQGSGNTIYF
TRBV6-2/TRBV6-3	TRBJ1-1	CASRDDRVGTEAFF
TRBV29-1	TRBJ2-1	CSVEEVEQFF
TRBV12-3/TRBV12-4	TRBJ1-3	CASRVSGNTIYF
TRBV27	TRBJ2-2	CASSSTSGGPRTGELFF
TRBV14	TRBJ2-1	CASSQVPGAPIEQFF
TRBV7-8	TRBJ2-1	CASSFQIGTGAYNEQFF
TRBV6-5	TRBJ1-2	CASSYQQGPSNYGYTF
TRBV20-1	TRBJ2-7	CSVDGSYEQYF
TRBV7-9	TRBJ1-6	CASSERGNSPLHF
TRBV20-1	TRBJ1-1	CSARVPWETQAFF
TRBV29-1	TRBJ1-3	CSVQKGNTIYF
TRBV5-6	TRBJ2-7	CASSSSPGGYLTSSYEQYF
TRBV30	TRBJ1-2	CAWSGDRANYGYTF
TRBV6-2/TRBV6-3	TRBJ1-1	CASSEGAPTAFF
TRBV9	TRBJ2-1	CASSVVGGPYNEQFF
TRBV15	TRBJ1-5	CATSRDPKQPQHF
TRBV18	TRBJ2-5	CASSPNTARTGRLAQYF
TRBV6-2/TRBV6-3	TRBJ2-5	CASRGLSQETQYF
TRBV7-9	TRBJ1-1	CASSLKGTEAFF
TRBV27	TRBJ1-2	CASRGQGGRGYTF
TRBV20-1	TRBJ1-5	CSATSGPNQPQHF